This TCR beta chain was observed in a study of blood T cells in healthy people across ages. RNA extraction gave at least 5.5 micrograms of total RNA per sample. The authors ran a second PCR of about 7 to 11 cycles using a sample-barcoded 5' primer and a J-beta primer mix. Each CDR3 protein is one row after TCRdb ran MiXCR on the 5' RACE reads. The sample records 780,000 or so distinct CDR3 sequences, about 56% being singletons. The sample consisted of blood. The origin of this receptor is a man aged 40-49 years in good health.

The CDR3 sequence: CASSGGVEETQYF. The CDR3, as DNA: TGTGCCAGCAGCGGAGGGGTAGAAGAGACCCAGTACTTC. V is TRBV9 and J is TRBJ2-5, with D perhaps given as TRBD1 or TRBD2 (5 bases each). The germline gives CDR1 SGDLS, CDR2 YYNGEE. The CDR3 has 13 amino acids. V shed 3 bases and J shed 3 bases, with 9 bases lying between them.